Listed below are T cell receptor beta chains from one sample, sequenced in a study of T cells in Graves' hyperthyroidism and ophthalmopathy. TCRdb re-called the multiplex PCR reads through MiXCR, storing one row per CDR3 protein. The sample has 500,000 to 650,000 distinct CDR3 sequences, approximately 15% seen once; the top ten hold approximately 12%. Input material: blood. These receptors were taken from a woman between 45 and 65 years old with Graves' ophthalmopathy. Both conserved end residues are part of each CDR3. D genes are given only for firm matches. Size is stated for part of the rows, as once, few or many counts, or as a class when the clone is expanded.

d_gene	abundance	j_gene	v_gene	CDR3nt	CDR3aa
TRBD1	many	TRBJ2-4	TRBV28	TGTGCCAGCAGTTGGACAGGATCTTTGGCCAAAAACATTCAGTACTTC	CASSWTGSLAKNIQYF
-	few	TRBJ1-1	TRBV27	TGTGCCAGCAGTCCGACGGGACTCGGTGACACTGAAGCTTTCTTT	CASSPTGLGDTEAFF
-	many	TRBJ2-5	TRBV18	TGTGCCAGCTCACCAGGGAAAGAGACCCAGTACTTC	CASSPGKETQYF
-	-	TRBJ2-2	TRBV27	TGTGCCAGCAGTCAAAGAGCACGGAACACCGGGGAGCTGTTTTTT	CASSQRARNTGELFF
TRBD2	many	TRBJ2-7	TRBV12-3/TRBV12-4	TGTGCCAGCAGTTCCCTCAAAACTAGCGGGGGTTCCTACGAGCAGTACTTC	CASSSLKTSGGSYEQYF
-	many	TRBJ1-3	TRBV29-1	TGCAGCGCCGAAGGGGGAGGGAGAAGCTCTGGAAACACCATATATTTT	CSAEGGGRSSGNTIYF
-	many	TRBJ2-1	TRBV11-2	TGTGCCAGCAGCCTGAAACTAGGAAGCAATGAGCAGTTCTTC	CASSLKLGSNEQFF
-	many	TRBJ2-7	TRBV12-3/TRBV12-4	TGTGCCACCAGTGGGGGGTCTCTGAGCGAGCAGTACTTC	CATSGGSLSEQYF
TRBD1	many	TRBJ1-5	TRBV20-1	TGCAGTGCTAGAGATGGGACAGGGTATGGTCAGCCCCAGCATTTT	CSARDGTGYGQPQHF
TRBD2	-	TRBJ2-5	TRBV24-1	TGTGCCACCAGTGATTCCCCCGGGACTAGCGGGCGGGAAGAGACCCAGTACTTC	CATSDSPGTSGREETQYF
TRBD2	many	TRBJ2-1	TRBV10-3	TGTGCCATCAGTGAGTCGAGACTAGCGGGAGCCAATGAGCAGTTCTTC	CAISESRLAGANEQFF
-	many	TRBJ1-1	TRBV7-8	TGTGCCAGCAGCTTAGTGGGAGTACAGGGGAACACTGAAGCTTTCTTT	CASSLVGVQGNTEAFF
TRBD2	many	TRBJ2-7	TRBV27	TGTGCCAGCAGTTTAGTGGGGGGGTCCCTTGTCTCCGAGCAGTACTTC	CASSLVGGSLVSEQYF
-	many	TRBJ1-1	TRBV18	TGTGCCAGCTCACCATCCGGGGACACTGAAGCTTTCTTT	CASSPSGDTEAFF
TRBD2	many	TRBJ2-1	TRBV7-3	TGTGCCAGCAGCCCCGGGACTAGCGGGAGGGAATACAATGAGCAGTTCTTC	CASSPGTSGREYNEQFF
TRBD2	-	TRBJ2-1	TRBV5-1	TGCGCCAGCAGCTTGGGTCTAGCGGGGACGAACAATGAGCAGTTCTTC	CASSLGLAGTNNEQFF
TRBD2	many	TRBJ2-3	TRBV7-8	TGTGCCAGCAGCTTAGCGCGTGTAGGACTAGCAAGAGATACGCAGTATTTT	CASSLARVGLARDTQYF
TRBD2	-	TRBJ2-3	TRBV24-1	TGTGCCACCAGCAAAGCTGGCGGGAGCGCAGATACGCAGTATTTT	CATSKAGGSADTQYF
-	-	TRBJ1-3	TRBV6-5	TGTGCCAGCACTTACTCCGAACGCGGTGGAAACACCATATATTTT	CASTYSERGGNTIYF
TRBD1	few	TRBJ2-7	TRBV6-1	TGTGCCAGCAGTGAAAAAGGACAGGGCAACGAGCAGTACTTC	CASSEKGQGNEQYF
-	-	TRBJ1-3	TRBV20-1	TGCAGTGCTAGAGGTCCAGGGGGAAACACCATATATTTT	CSARGPGGNTIYF
-	many	TRBJ1-1	TRBV7-2	TGTGCCAGCAGCTTTCGGGGTGTCGGGAACACTGAAGCTTTCTTT	CASSFRGVGNTEAFF